The subject of this entry is one T cell receptor beta chain. These data are taken from a study of PD-1 blockade in classical Hodgkin lymphoma. Time point noted: cycle 4 day 1 (C4D1), after more than five weeks of nivolumab. Every patient experienced relapse after autologous stem cell transplantation, and brentuximab vedotin exposure varied. Data came from immunoSEQ multiplex PCR; TCRdb stores just in-frame clones and leaves some out. The table lists over 60,000 clones, 75% to 95% of them singletons. Specimen: peripheral blood mononuclear cells (PBMCs), collected before the fourth cycle of nivolumab. This TCR was recovered from a human donor with classical Hodgkin lymphoma.

This CDR3 reads CASSLVGPTVGDSPLHF. Here the CDR3 DNA reads TGTGCCAGCAGCTTAGTGGGCCCGACAGTCGGGGATTCACCCCTCCACTTT. This chain connects TRBV7-2 to TRBJ1-6; possible D gene TRBD1, 5 bases. The V gene lost 1 base and the J gene lost 8 bases, with 18 bases spanning the gap. Looked up from germline, CDR1 is SGHTA and CDR2 is FQGNSA. This CDR3 comprises 17 residues.